Listed below are T cell receptor beta chains from one sample, sequenced in a study of vaccination effects on CD4 cells after COVID-19. TCRdb's copy holds only in-frame clones and misses some; the assay was immunoSEQ multiplex PCR. Of roughly 42,000 clones listed, about two thirds were seen once; the top ten hold roughly 25%. No antigens are known for them. Material: CD4+ T cells from PBMCs cultured with HCoV-OC43 spike peptides, obtained before COVID-19 vaccination. Source of these receptors: a human donor who received a COVID-19 vaccine. Both conserved end residues are part of each CDR3. D genes are given only for firm matches. Not all rows give a size; the values are once, few, many and, for expanded clones, a class.

J gene: TRBJ2-5
D gene: .
clone size: .
V gene: TRBV7-2
CDR3 DNA: TGTGCCAGCAGCTTGCAGGGGCCGGAGGCCCAGTACTTC
CDR3 protein: CASSLQGPEAQYF

J gene: TRBJ1-1
D gene: .
clone size: few
V gene: TRBV20-1
CDR3 DNA: TGCAGTGCTAGTTGGCTGAACACTGAAGCTTTCTTT
CDR3 protein: CSASWLNTEAFF

J gene: TRBJ2-7
D gene: TRBD1
clone size: .
V gene: TRBV3-1/TRBV3-2
CDR3 DNA: TGTGCCAGCACCCCAGGGTCAGGGGGCGGTGAGCAGTACTTC
CDR3 protein: CASTPGSGGGEQYF

J gene: TRBJ2-7
D gene: .
clone size: .
V gene: TRBV6-5
CDR3 DNA: TGTGCCAGCAGTACTCGAGAGGGGGGACCCTACGAGCAGTACTTC
CDR3 protein: CASSTREGGPYEQYF

J gene: TRBJ2-3
D gene: .
clone size: few
V gene: TRBV12-3/TRBV12-4
CDR3 DNA: TGTGCCAGCACCCTAGGGGGAGGTCCGCAGTATTTT
CDR3 protein: CASTLGGGPQYF

J gene: TRBJ1-5
D gene: .
clone size: few
V gene: TRBV25-1
CDR3 DNA: TGTGCCAGCAGTGAAGGTATCGGAGCCCAGCATTTT
CDR3 protein: CASSEGIGAQHF

J gene: TRBJ2-5
D gene: .
clone size: .
V gene: TRBV4-3
CDR3 DNA: TGCGCCAGCAGCCAAGAAGTCGGCAGCCAAGAGACCCAGTACTTC
CDR3 protein: CASSQEVGSQETQYF

J gene: TRBJ1-4
D gene: TRBD1
clone size: .
V gene: TRBV24-1
CDR3 DNA: TGTGCCACCGGACAGGACTCAACTAATGAAAAACTGTTTTTT
CDR3 protein: CATGQDSTNEKLFF

J gene: TRBJ1-3
D gene: TRBD1
clone size: .
V gene: TRBV19
CDR3 DNA: TGTGCCAGCGTTCCTACAGGGGCCTCTGGAAACACCATATATTTT
CDR3 protein: CASVPTGASGNTIYF

J gene: TRBJ2-1
D gene: .
clone size: .
V gene: TRBV6-5
CDR3 DNA: TGTGCCAGCAGCCCGTCAGGGGAGTATGAGCAGTTCTTC
CDR3 protein: CASSPSGEYEQFF

J gene: TRBJ2-1
D gene: TRBD1
clone size: .
V gene: TRBV30
CDR3 DNA: TGTGCCTGGAACACAGGACAGGTGTACAATGAGCAGTTCTTC
CDR3 protein: CAWNTGQVYNEQFF

J gene: TRBJ2-2
D gene: .
clone size: .
V gene: TRBV25-1
CDR3 DNA: TGTGCCAGCAGCAATGGACTATTCGGTGCGATCGGGGAGCTGTTTTTT
CDR3 protein: CASSNGLFGAIGELFF

J gene: TRBJ2-7
D gene: TRBD1
clone size: few
V gene: TRBV7-8
CDR3 DNA: TGTGCCAGCAGCCCCCTCGACAGGGGGAAGGGCGAGCAGTACTTC
CDR3 protein: CASSPLDRGKGEQYF

J gene: TRBJ2-5
D gene: .
clone size: .
V gene: TRBV19
CDR3 DNA: TGTGCCAGTAGTATAAGAAGGGCCCGGGGACAAGAGACCCAGTACTTC
CDR3 protein: CASSIRRARGQETQYF

J gene: TRBJ2-1
D gene: .
clone size: .
V gene: TRBV5-4
CDR3 DNA: TGTGCCAGCAGCTTGGAACAGGGCCGGAACAATGAGCAGTTCTTC
CDR3 protein: CASSLEQGRNNEQFF

J gene: TRBJ2-7
D gene: .
clone size: .
V gene: TRBV11-2
CDR3 DNA: TGTGCCAGCAGCTTAGGAGCGGGTACTGGCGAGCAGTACTTC
CDR3 protein: CASSLGAGTGEQYF

J gene: TRBJ1-6
D gene: .
clone size: .
V gene: TRBV19
CDR3 DNA: TGTGCCAGTAGTATCCTTGCGCGCAATTCACCCCTCCACTTT
CDR3 protein: CASSILARNSPLHF

J gene: TRBJ1-2
D gene: TRBD1
clone size: .
V gene: TRBV19
CDR3 DNA: TGTGCCAGTAACCCCGGGACAGCTACCAACTATGGCTACACCTTC
CDR3 protein: CASNPGTATNYGYTF